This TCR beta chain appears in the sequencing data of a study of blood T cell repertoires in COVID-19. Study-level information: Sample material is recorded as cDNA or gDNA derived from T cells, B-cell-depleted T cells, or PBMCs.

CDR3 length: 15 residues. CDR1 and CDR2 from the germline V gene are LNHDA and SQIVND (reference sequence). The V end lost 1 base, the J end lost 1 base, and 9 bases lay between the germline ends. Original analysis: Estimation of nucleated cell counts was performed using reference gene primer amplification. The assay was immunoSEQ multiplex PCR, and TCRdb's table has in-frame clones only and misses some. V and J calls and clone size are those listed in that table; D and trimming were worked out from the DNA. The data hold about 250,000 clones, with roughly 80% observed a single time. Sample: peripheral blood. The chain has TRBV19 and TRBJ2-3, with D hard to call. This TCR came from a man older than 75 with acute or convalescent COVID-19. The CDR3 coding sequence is TGTGCCAGTAGTATAGTAGATTCGGGCACAGATACGCAGTATTTT. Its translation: CASSIVDSGTDTQYF. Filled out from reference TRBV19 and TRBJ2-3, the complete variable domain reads DGGITQSPKYLFRKEGQNVTLSCEQNLNHDAMYWYRQDPGQGLRLIYYSQIVNDFQKGDIAEGYSVSREKKESFPLTVTSAQKNPTAFYLCASSIVDSGTDTQYFGPGTRLTVL.